Described below is a single T cell receptor (beta chain) sequence and its context. Its antigen is unidentified. The data were taken from a study of T cell responses to AZD1222 COVID-19 vaccine. Broader study findings: Repertoire sampling happened only post peak T cell response. Baseline serology detected seropositivity in only six or seven AZD1222 recipients.

Produced via immunoSEQ multiplex PCR; TCRdb's table is partial and in-frame only. Found here are approximately 190,000 clones, more than 75% of them singletons; the top ten hold 2.5% to 3%. The germline V and J ends were trimmed by 2 bases and 6 bases, with 13 bases remaining between them. The CDR3 consists of 14 residues. Germline-derived CDR1 and CDR2 are MNHNY and SVGAGI (reference sequence). This clonotype was sampled from an adult in good health. The chain employs TRBV6-6 and TRBJ1-2; a possible D gene is TRBD1 (5 bases). Sample: peripheral blood, taken on day 0 of MenACWY control vaccination. CDR3 DNA sequence: TGTGCCAGCAGTTACGGAGGGGAAAGGGATGGCTACACCTTC. Protein product: CASSYGGERDGYTF.